A single sample is the source of the 14 T cell receptor beta chains below, sequenced in a study of response to subunit inactivated influenza vaccine. TCRdb re-derived calls from the RT-PCR reads in MiXCR, one entry per CDR3 protein. The sample carries approximately 570,000 distinct CDR3 sequences, 6.5% to 8% recorded once. Sequences were derived from PBMCs from blood, sampled less than 25 months after vaccination. Source of these receptors: a man aged 45-69 years who received an inactivated influenza vaccine.

This clonotype was observed a handful of times. The gene calls are TRBV5-1 and TRBJ2-7; 8 bases fit TRBD1. Germline CDR1 and CDR2: SGHRS and YFSETQ. CDR3 length: 13 residues. V was pared by 6 bases and J by 3 bases, with 5 bases of the junction left unmatched. This CDR3 reads CASIPDRDYEQYF. DNA for the CDR3: TGCGCCAGCATCCCGGACAGGGACTACGAGCAGTACTTC.

This clonotype was recorded a few times. This sequence joins TRBV20-1 and TRBJ2-7; weak D call: TRBD2 (6 bases). Germline CDR1 reads DFQATT; CDR2 reads SNEGSKA (reference sequence). CDR3 length equals 13 residues. Trimming stripped 5 bases from V and 4 bases from J, with 15 bases between. This chain's CDR3 is CSAGDLMGYEQYF. CDR3 in DNA: TGCAGTGCTGGGGACTTGATGGGATACGAGCAGTACTTC.

V and J are TRBV11-2 and TRBJ2-3, with TRBD2 as a possible D gene (5 bases). CDR1 is SGHAT and CDR2 is FQNNGV in the germline V gene. CDR3 length equals 15 residues. Trimming took 7 bases from V and 1 from J, leaving 15 bases between them. The CDR3 is CASTKSWGGTDTQYF. DNA of the CDR3: TGTGCCAGCACCAAAAGCTGGGGAGGCACAGATACGCAGTATTTT.

This chain uses TRBV6-1 with TRBJ2-1; 11 bases align to TRBD2. From germline, CDR1 is MNHNS and CDR2 SASEGT. This CDR3 spans 15 amino acids. The V gene end was trimmed by 7 bases and the J gene end by 7 bases; junction bases not matched to a gene: 9. For the CDR3, the DNA is TGTGCCAGCAAAAATAGCGGGGGGGCCGGGAATGAGCAGTTCTTC. Amino acids: CASKNSGGAGNEQFF.

A few counts support this clonotype. V is TRBV10-2 and J is TRBJ2-7, with D perhaps matching TRBD1 (6 bases). Per the germline V gene, CDR1 is WSHSY and CDR2 is SAAADI. V was clipped by 5 bases and J by 3 bases, with 11 bases between them. The CDR3 loop spans 13 amino acids. The CDR3 nucleotides read TGCGCCAGCAGTCCGGGACACTTCTACGAGCAGTACTTC. The encoded protein is CASSPGHFYEQYF.

Only a few counts were recorded for this clonotype. The gene calls are TRBV6-1 and TRBJ2-7, with 8 bases that match TRBD1. The CDR3 consists of 14 residues. The germline CDR1 and CDR2 sequences are MNHNS and SASEGT. Trimming cost V 6 bases and J 4 bases; bases outside gene matches: 8. CDR3 amino acids: CASREPGGGYEQYF. In nucleotides, the CDR3 is TGTGCCAGCAGAGAACCAGGGGGCGGGTACGAGCAGTACTTC.

This clonotype turned up a few times. The genes are TRBV20-1 and TRBJ2-7; TRBD2 matches at 8 bases. Trimming removed 6 bases from V and 2 bases from J; junction bases left unmatched: 6. CDR3 length: 13 amino acids. Germline V gives CDR1 DFQATT, CDR2 SNEGSKA (reference sequence). The CDR3, as DNA: TGCAGTGCGACCCTAGCGGGCGCCTACGAGCAGTACTTC. This gives the protein CSATLAGAYEQYF.

This clonotype was counted a few times. CDR3 amino acids: CASSLLPSTVQETQYF. DNA of the CDR3: TGCGCCAGCAGCTTGCTTCCGTCTACAGTCCAAGAGACCCAGTACTTC. The chain is built from TRBV5-1 and TRBJ2-5, with D unclear. Per the germline V gene, CDR1 is SGHRS and CDR2 is YFSETQ. Trimming pared 1 base from V and 1 base from J, leaving 14 bases between. The CDR3 is made up of 16 amino acids.

At least ten counts were recorded for this clonotype. The chain uses TRBV20-1 and TRBJ2-7; TRBD1 is a possible D gene (5 bases). CDR3 length equals 14 residues. The V and J ends lost 4 bases and 0 bases respectively, with 13 bases between them. Germline values: CDR1 DFQATT, CDR2 SNEGSKA (reference sequence). CDR3 in amino acids: CSAIGHFLSYEQYF. The DNA for the CDR3 is TGCAGTGCTATCGGACATTTCCTCTCCTACGAGCAGTACTTC.

This clonotype was observed at least ten times. The rearrangement joins TRBV3-1 to TRBJ2-3; D not resolved. The germline V gene has CDR1 LGHDT and CDR2 YNNKEL (reference sequence). CDR3 length equals 14 residues. V shed 1 base and J shed 10 bases, with 15 bases lying between them. The CDR3 sequence: CASSQAMTSGAQYF. DNA for the CDR3: TGTGCCAGCAGCCAAGCTATGACCTCCGGCGCGCAGTATTTT.

The V gene is TRBV4-1, the J gene TRBJ2-2; 7 bases are shared with TRBD1. Germline V lookup: CDR1 MGHRA, CDR2 YSYEKL. The CDR3 spans 15 residues. The V gene end was trimmed by 5 bases and the J gene end by 5 bases; junction bases not matched to a gene: 8. The CDR3 protein is CASSETGTRTGELFF. CDR3 nucleotides: TGCGCCAGCAGCGAGACAGGGACCAGGACCGGGGAGCTGTTTTTT.

This clonotype has a count of ten or more. The chain is built from TRBV7-2 and TRBJ2-7; 7 bases are shared with TRBD2. The CDR3 is 13 amino acids. Trimming cost V 4 bases and J 3 bases; bases outside gene matches: 3. The V gene's germline CDR1 is SGHTA and CDR2 FQGNSA. The CDR3 coding sequence is TGTGCCAGCAGCTCGGGACTAAGCTACGAGCAGTACTTC. Translated, it gives CASSSGLSYEQYF.

The rearrangement joins TRBV20-1 to TRBJ2-3, with D uncertain. This CDR3 region has 13 residues. Germline V gene sequence: CDR1 DFQATT, CDR2 SNEGSKA (reference sequence). Trimming removed 4 bases from V and 6 bases from J, with 14 bases in between. The CDR3 here is CSATPLGTDTQYF. The DNA for the CDR3 is TGCAGTGCTACCCCTTTAGGTACGGATACGCAGTATTTT.

The table lists this clonotype with a few counts. The chain carries TRBV12-3 or TRBV12-4 and TRBJ2-2; 8 nucleotides match TRBD2. The junction had 5 bases not matched to a gene; V was cut back by 8 bases and J by 3 bases. There are 14 residues in the CDR3. The CDR3 coding sequence is TGTGCCAGCGAACCGGGGGGGTACACCGGGGAGCTGTTTTTT. Protein: CASEPGGYTGELFF.